The present entry profiles one T cell receptor beta chain with its context. The entry originates in a study of shared clonotypes between healthy human individuals. Background on the study: The donor group consisted of two women and a few men, aged 18 to 49.

The CDR3 is made up of 14 amino acids. J was trimmed by 8 bases and V by 6 bases; bases with no gene match: 12. CDR1 SGHTA and CDR2 FQGNSA come from the germline V gene. Sequencing was performed with immunoSEQ multiplex PCR; in TCRdb, only in-frame clones are kept and a portion is missing. Found here are about 330,000 clones, under 80% of them singletons; the top ten hold about a tenth. The chain recombines TRBV7-2 with TRBJ1-2; 7 positions agree with TRBD1. The sample consisted of memory CD4+ T cells sorted from blood. Indicated subset: CD45RA-negative fraction. This receptor was obtained from a man aged 25 to 45 in good health. The CDR3 is CASSEKTGSGGYTF. The DNA for the CDR3 is TGTGCCAGCAGTGAAAAGACAGGGTCCGGCGGCTACACCTTC.